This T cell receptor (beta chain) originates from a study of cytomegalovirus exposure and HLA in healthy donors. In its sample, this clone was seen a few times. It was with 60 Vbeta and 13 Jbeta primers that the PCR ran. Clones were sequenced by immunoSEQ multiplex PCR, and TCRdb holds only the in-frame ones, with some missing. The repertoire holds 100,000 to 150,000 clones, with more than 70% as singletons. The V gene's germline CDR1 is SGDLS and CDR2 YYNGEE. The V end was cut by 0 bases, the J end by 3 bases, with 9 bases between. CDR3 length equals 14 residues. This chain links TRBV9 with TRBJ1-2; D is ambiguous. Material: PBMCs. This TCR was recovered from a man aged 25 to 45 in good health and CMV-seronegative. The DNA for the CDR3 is TGTGCCAGCAGCGTAGACGGAGGAGACTATGGCTACACCTTC. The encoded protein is CASSVDGGDYGYTF.